One and the same sample provided the 3 T cell receptor beta chains below, sequenced in a study of CD8 T cells in Susac syndrome. RNA in amounts of roughly 0.5 to 1 ug was reverse transcribed with random hexamers. MiXCR, run by TCRdb on the immunoSEQ multiplex PCR reads, gives a single entry per CDR3 protein. The sample has roughly 400,000 distinct CDR3 sequences; about 85% are singletons. Sequences were obtained from CD8+ T cells from PBMCs. These receptors were taken from a human donor with multiple sclerosis.

This clonotype was detected once. This chain uses TRBV7-9 with TRBJ2-3; the match to TRBD2 covers 8 bases. Germline V gives CDR1 SEHNR, CDR2 FQNEAQ (reference sequence). The V gene end was trimmed by 1 base and the J gene end by 2 bases; junction bases not matched to a gene: 11. The length of the CDR3 is 18 residues. CDR3 loop: CASSLEGSGDPSTDTQYF. DNA for the CDR3: TGTGCCAGCAGCTTAGAGGGTAGCGGGGATCCCTCCACAGATACGCAGTATTTT.

In its sample, this clonotype was seen once. The rearrangement uses TRBV5-1 and TRBJ2-2, with TRBD2 as a possible D gene (6 bases). The CDR3 has 13 amino acids. V was cut by 5 bases and J by 5 bases, with 10 bases left in between. From germline, CDR1 is SGHRS and CDR2 YFSETQ. Here the CDR3 DNA reads TGCGCCAGCAGGGAGGGGCGAACCGGGGAGCTGTTTTTT. This encodes CASREGRTGELFF.

This chain joins TRBV9 and TRBJ1-5, with a tentative D call TRBD1 (5 bases). Trimming removed 0 bases at V and 6 bases at J, with 13 bases between. The germline CDR1 and CDR2 sequences are SGDLS and YYNGEE. The CDR3 has 15 amino acids. CDR3 amino acids: CASSVGAGVGQPQHF. CDR3 bases: TGTGCCAGCAGCGTAGGGGCGGGGGTCGGTCAGCCCCAGCATTTT.